A selection of T cell receptor beta chains follows, all from one sample in a study of T cells in tuberculosis. Profiling relied on immunoSEQ multiplex PCR, and the TCRdb table lists in-frame clones only, not all of them. The sample lists over 40,000 clones, about 96% occurring once. Sequences were obtained from PBMCs. These receptor sequences come from a donor aged 10-29 years with latent tuberculosis or without tuberculosis infection. Both conserved end residues are part of each CDR3. Fields, in order: D gene, clone size, V gene, J gene, CDR3 DNA, CDR3 protein. A D gene is named only where the DNA matches it firmly. The size entry is marked missing in some rows and otherwise reads once, few, many or a size class.

-,once,TRBV9,TRBJ1-2,TGTGCCAGCAGCTTCTCTTTGGGAGTCGGTGGCTACACCTTC,CASSFSLGVGGYTF
-,few,TRBV6-5,TRBJ1-5,TGTGCCAGCAGCACAAATGATCAGCCCCAGCATTTT,CASSTNDQPQHF
TRBD1,-,TRBV11-2,TRBJ2-3,TGTGCCAGCAGCTTAGAGGACAGGCCCACAGATACGCAGTATTTT,CASSLEDRPTDTQYF
-,-,TRBV6-5,TRBJ2-5,TGTGCCAGCAGTTACTCGCGTGGAGAGACCCAGTACTTC,CASSYSRGETQYF
-,-,TRBV6-6,TRBJ1-4,TGTGCCAGCAGTTACTCAGGAGGTATGAGTGAAAAACTGTTTTTT,CASSYSGGMSEKLFF
TRBD1,-,TRBV15,TRBJ2-3,TGTGCCACTAGATCCGGGACAGGGGAAGATACGCAGTATTTT,CATRSGTGEDTQYF
-,-,TRBV11-2,TRBJ1-2,TGTGCCAGCAGCTTCGATATGGGGAGCTATGGCTACACCTTC,CASSFDMGSYGYTF
TRBD2,-,TRBV19,TRBJ2-7,TGTGCCAGCCGACCTGGGGGGGGATACGGCGAGCAGTACTTC,CASRPGGGYGEQYF
-,-,TRBV9,TRBJ2-5,TGTGCCAGCAGCGTAGGGAGCGGCAAGGAGACCCAGTACTTC,CASSVGSGKETQYF
-,-,TRBV15,TRBJ2-5,TGTGCCACCAGCTTCCGACCTGAGGGAGAGACCCAGTACTTC,CATSFRPEGETQYF
TRBD2,-,TRBV5-1,TRBJ2-7,TGCGCCAGCAGCTTGGTTACTAGCGCCCGCTCCTACGAGCAGTACTTC,CASSLVTSARSYEQYF
TRBD1,-,TRBV5-1,TRBJ2-5,TGCGCCAGCAGCTTACAGGGGGTTGGTAAAGAGACCCAGTACTTC,CASSLQGVGKETQYF
-,-,TRBV2,TRBJ2-7,TGTGCCAGCAGTCCCCGGACAGAGGGGACCTACGAGCAGTACTTC,CASSPRTEGTYEQYF
TRBD1,-,TRBV6-6,TRBJ1-2,TGTGCCAGCAGTTACCCAGACAGGGAGAGGGGCTACACCTTC,CASSYPDRERGYTF
-,-,TRBV5-1,TRBJ2-7,TGCGCCAGCAGCCCCGACAGCCGGAGCTCCTACGAGCAGTACTTC,CASSPDSRSSYEQYF
-,-,TRBV28,TRBJ2-2,TGTGCCAGCAGCCCTACGATGGGGGGAAAGAACACCGGGGAGCTGTTTTTT,CASSPTMGGKNTGELFF
-,-,TRBV6-1,TRBJ1-3,TGTGCCAGCAGTACAGTGACCTCTGGAAACACCATATATTTT,CASSTVTSGNTIYF